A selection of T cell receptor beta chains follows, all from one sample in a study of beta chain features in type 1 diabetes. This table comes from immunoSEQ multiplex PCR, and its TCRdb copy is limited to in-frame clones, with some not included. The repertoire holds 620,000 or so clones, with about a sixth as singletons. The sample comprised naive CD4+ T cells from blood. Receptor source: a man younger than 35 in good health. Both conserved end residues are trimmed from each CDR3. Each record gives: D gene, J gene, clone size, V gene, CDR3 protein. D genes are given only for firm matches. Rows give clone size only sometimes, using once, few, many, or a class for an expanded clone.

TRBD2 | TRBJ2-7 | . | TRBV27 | ASIRSLAGGPYEQY
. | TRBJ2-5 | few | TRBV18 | ASSTDDGETQY
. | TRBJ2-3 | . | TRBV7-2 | ASSPTGFPTDTQY
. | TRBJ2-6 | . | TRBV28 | ASKRSPGANVLT
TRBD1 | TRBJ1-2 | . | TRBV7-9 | ASSLRQGYGYT
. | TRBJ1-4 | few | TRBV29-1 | SVEKSDSSLF
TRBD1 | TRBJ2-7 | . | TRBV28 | ASSSRDRASYEQY
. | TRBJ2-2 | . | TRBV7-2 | ASRQDRATGELF
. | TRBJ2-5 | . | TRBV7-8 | ASSLGGILETQY
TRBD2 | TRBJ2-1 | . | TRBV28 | ASSLGTRRNFNEQF
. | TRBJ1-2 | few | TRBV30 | AWNLFVPYGYT
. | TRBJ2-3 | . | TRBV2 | ASKIDRTTDTQY
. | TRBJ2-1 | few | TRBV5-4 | ASSLVEAAGGEQF
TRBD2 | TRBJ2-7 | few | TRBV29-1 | SVGTSGVEQY
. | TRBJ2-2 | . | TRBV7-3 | ASSPALAFGNTGELF
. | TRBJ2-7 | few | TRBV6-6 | ASTPGPSYEQY
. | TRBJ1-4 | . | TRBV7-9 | ASSPASGTFNEKLF
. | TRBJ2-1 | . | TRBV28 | ASSLVQGTGNEQF
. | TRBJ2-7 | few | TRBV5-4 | ASRQGKSYEQY
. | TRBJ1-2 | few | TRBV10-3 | ATLESGGYT
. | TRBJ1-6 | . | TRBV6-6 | ATITGSSYNSPLH
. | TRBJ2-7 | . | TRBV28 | ASSLVKPYEQY
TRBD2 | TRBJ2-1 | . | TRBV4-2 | ASSQTPRGSSYNEQF
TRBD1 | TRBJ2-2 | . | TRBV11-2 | ASRQPGQIHTGELF
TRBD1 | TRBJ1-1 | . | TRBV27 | ASRGRDRNTEAF
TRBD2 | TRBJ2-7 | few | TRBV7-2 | ASSLFVSGRLHVYEQY
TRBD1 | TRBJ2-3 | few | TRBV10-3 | ASIPGGSTDTQY
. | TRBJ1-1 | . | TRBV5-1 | ASSLELGITEAF
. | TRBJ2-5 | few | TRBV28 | ASTSEGDQETQY
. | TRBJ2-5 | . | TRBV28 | ASSSAPRQRETQY
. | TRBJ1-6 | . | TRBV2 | ASTEDSNSPLH
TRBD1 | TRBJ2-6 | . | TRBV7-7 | ASSSAPGQGFSGANVLT
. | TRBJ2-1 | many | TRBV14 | ASSQRLGDYEQF
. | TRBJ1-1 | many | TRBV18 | ASSPRTRNTEAF
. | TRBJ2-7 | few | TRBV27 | ASSLATRAAYEQY
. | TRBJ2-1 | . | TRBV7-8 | ASSLRRGSGNEQF
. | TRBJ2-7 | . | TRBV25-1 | ASTGRGLFYEQY
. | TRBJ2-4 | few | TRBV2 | ASSGGQTKNIQY
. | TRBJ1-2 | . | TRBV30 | AERRGLSGYT
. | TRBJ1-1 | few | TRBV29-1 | SVVGVREAF
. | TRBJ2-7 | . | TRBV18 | ASSAQPAINYEQY
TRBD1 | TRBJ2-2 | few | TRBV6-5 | ASSYSDRGYTGELF
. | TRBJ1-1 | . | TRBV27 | ASSRSDRRNTEAF
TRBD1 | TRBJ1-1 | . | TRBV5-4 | ASSLRTGANTEAF
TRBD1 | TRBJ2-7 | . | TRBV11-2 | ASRVAGGYEQY
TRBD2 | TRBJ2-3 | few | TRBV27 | ASSSPLSSGSTDTQY
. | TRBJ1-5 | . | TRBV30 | AWSQGNQPQH
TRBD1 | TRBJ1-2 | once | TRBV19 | ASSPKDRGNYGYT
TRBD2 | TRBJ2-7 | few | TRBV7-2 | ASSLGGGTSGSVQY
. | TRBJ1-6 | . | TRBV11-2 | ASSFIRGNSPLH
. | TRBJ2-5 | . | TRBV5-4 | ASRGDWQETQY
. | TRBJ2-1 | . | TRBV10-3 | AISEYQTISNEQF
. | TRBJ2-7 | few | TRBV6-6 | ASSTQGYPYEQY
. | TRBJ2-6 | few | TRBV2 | ARRSSGANVLT